This paragraph reports one TCR beta chain. The entry originates in a study of blood T cell repertoires in COVID-19. About the research overall: Whether acute or convalescent, the COVID-19 samples came from the United States, Italy and Spain. PBMCs, B-cell-depleted T cells, or T cells provided the cDNA or gDNA that made up the material.

The length of the CDR3 is 14 residues. Germline V gene lookup returns CDR1 ENHRY and CDR2 SYGVKD. Deletions cut 1 base from V and 1 base from J, with 7 bases between. In the source study's methods: Estimation of nucleated cell counts was performed using reference gene primer amplification. Here immunoSEQ multiplex PCR was the method, and the copy in TCRdb shows in-frame clones only, minus some. The V and J calls and clone size come from that table; D and trimming were worked out from the DNA. Among some 280,000 clones, roughly 89% were seen once, and the ten largest hold roughly 0.96%. Sequencing used peripheral blood. This TCR was recovered from a woman aged 40 to 50 who had recovered from COVID-19. The chain is built from TRBV10-3 and TRBJ2-5, with a weak D call TRBD2 (5 bases). This CDR3 is CAISELLVQETQYF. CDR3 coding DNA: TGTGCCATCAGTGAGTTACTAGTCCAAGAGACCCAGTACTTC.